One sample yielded the 14 T cell receptor beta chains listed below, sequenced in a study of beta chain features in type 1 diabetes. Isolated RNA was reverse transcribed in full, so expressed TCRB transcripts were sequenced. Measured with immunoSEQ multiplex PCR; TCRdb has only the in-frame clones, and not every one. In the table there are 350,000 or so clones, roughly a fifth of which are singletons. Sequencing input: naive CD4+ T cells from blood. The receptors derive from a woman under 30 in good health.

The V call is TRBV14, the J call TRBJ1-2; D remains ambiguous. This CDR3 is 12 amino acids long. V was cut by 4 bases and J by 4 bases, with 7 bases left in between. Germline V gives CDR1 SGHDN, CDR2 FVKESK. This chain's CDR3 is CASSRGSYGYTF. In DNA form, the CDR3 reads TGTGCCAGCAGCCGAGGGTCCTATGGCTACACCTTC. Full variable domain (rest looked up from reference TRBV14 and TRBJ1-2): EAGVTQFPSHSVIEKGQTVTLRCDPISGHDNLYWYRRVMGKEIKFLLHFVKESKQDESGMPNNRFLAERTGGTYSTLKVQPAELEDSGVYFCASSRGSYGYTFGSGTRLTVV.

This clone came up a few times. The V call is TRBV6-7, the J call TRBJ2-1, with TRBD1 matching over 8 bases. TRBV6-7 is given ORF status, its function remaining uncertain. The CDR3 contains 14 residues. The trim removed 5 bases at V and 6 bases at J, leaving 6 bases unmatched. CDR3 in amino acids: CASSTPDRANEQFF. CDR3 bases: TGTGCCAGCAGTACCCCGGACAGGGCCAATGAGCAGTTCTTC.

The CDR3 coding sequence is TGCGCCAGCAGCCAGTCCGAAGGGAGGGTTAACTATGGCTACACCTTC. It yields the protein CASSQSEGRVNYGYTF. This chain joins TRBV4-1 and TRBJ1-2; no clear D. Trimming shortened V by 3 bases and J by 1 base, and 15 bases separated the two germline ends. The length of the CDR3 is 16 residues. CDR1 MGHRA and CDR2 YSYEKL come from the germline V gene.

This chain joins TRBV5-1 and TRBJ2-7, with 7 bases aligning to TRBD2. The trim removed 0 bases at V and 0 bases at J, leaving 6 bases unmatched. Germline V gene data show CDR1 as SGHRS and CDR2 as YFSETQ. The CDR3 has 16 residues. CDR3: CASSLGEGGSSYEQYF. The CDR3 bases are TGCGCCAGCAGCTTGGGGGAGGGAGGGTCCTCCTACGAGCAGTACTTC.

This clone has only a few counts. The chain joins TRBV19 to TRBJ1-2, with D uncertain. The CDR3 is 13 amino acids. Germline V CDR1 and CDR2: LNHDA, SQIVND (reference sequence). V lost 3 bases to trimming and J lost 3 bases, with 8 bases between them. CDR3 DNA sequence: TGTGCCAGTAGTATTTCCCAGGACTATGGCTACACCTTC. This translates into CASSISQDYGYTF.

The chain is built from TRBV11-1 and TRBJ2-1, with TRBD2 matching 13 bases. The trim removed 5 bases at V and 9 bases at J, leaving 7 bases unmatched. This CDR3 spans 15 amino acids. Per germline, CDR1 SGHAT and CDR2 FQDESV (reference sequence). CDR3 region: CASSAGTSGKGEQFF. CDR3 sequence (DNA): TGTGCCAGCAGCGCGGGGACTAGCGGGAAGGGTGAGCAGTTCTTC.

This clone was seen more than once but under ten times. The chain combines TRBV18 with TRBJ1-2; D remains ambiguous. Germline V gene data show CDR1 as KGHSH and CDR2 as LQKENI. This CDR3 contains 14 residues. The V and J ends lost 2 bases and 4 bases respectively, with 11 bases between them. The DNA of the CDR3 is TGTGCCAGCTCACCAGAAGCGGGCCGCTATGGCTACACCTTC. It encodes CASSPEAGRYGYTF.

This clone was observed a few times. The J gene is TRBJ2-3, the V gene TRBV10-3; 8 positions match TRBD2. Per the germline V gene, CDR1 is ENHRY and CDR2 is SYGVKD. J was trimmed by 1 base and V by 6 bases; bases with no gene match: 3. The CDR3 totals 14 residues. CDR3 sequence reads: CAIRVTSGTDTQYF. The DNA for the CDR3 is TGTGCCATCAGAGTGACTAGCGGCACAGATACGCAGTATTTT.

The chain recombines TRBV29-1 with TRBJ2-7; D not resolved. V gave up 7 bases and J gave up 3 bases, with 7 bases separating them. This CDR3 spans 10 amino acids. CDR1 and CDR2 from the germline V gene are SQVTM and ANQGSEA. As DNA, the CDR3 is TGCAGCGAAAACAACTACGAGCAGTACTTC. The encoded protein is CSENNYEQYF.

The J gene is TRBJ2-3, the V gene TRBV6-5, with 7 nucleotides matching TRBD1. The CDR3 runs to 14 residues. With V trimmed by 6 bases and J by 7 bases, 10 bases remained unmatched. CDR1 is MNHEY, CDR2 SVGAGI, per germline. The CDR3 is CASRDRPPLHTQYF. The CDR3 DNA is TGTGCCAGCAGGGACAGGCCCCCCCTGCATACGCAGTATTTT.

The chain carries TRBV11-2 and TRBJ1-1; D ambiguous. CDR1 is SGHAT, CDR2 FQNNGV, per germline. Trimming left V 6 bases short and J 6 bases short, with 11 bases between. The CDR3 covers 12 residues. The CDR3 sequence is CASSSPLAEAFF. DNA for the CDR3: TGTGCCAGCAGTTCCCCATTAGCTGAAGCTTTCTTT.

Regarding this clone: Other DNA sequences from this sample encode an identical CDR3 as well. V and J are TRBV20-1 and TRBJ1-2; a weak D match, TRBD1 (5 bases). Trimming removed 6 bases at V and 4 bases at J, with 9 bases between. Germline V gene lookup returns CDR1 DFQATT and CDR2 SNEGSKA (reference sequence). The CDR3 is made up of 11 amino acids. CDR3 sequence (DNA): TGCAGTGCAAGGGGAAGCTATGGCTACACCTTC. It encodes CSARGSYGYTF.

This clone occurred a few times. The V gene is TRBV7-9, the J gene TRBJ2-5; D is perhaps TRBD2 (5 bases). This CDR3 is 13 amino acids long. Looked up from germline, CDR1 is SEHNR and CDR2 is FQNEAQ (reference sequence). V lost 8 bases to trimming and J lost 0 bases, with 10 bases between them. The CDR3 DNA is TGTGCCAGCGTCCGGGATTACCAAGAGACCCAGTACTTC. Its protein product is CASVRDYQETQYF.

V is TRBV5-1 and J is TRBJ1-5; TRBD1 aligns across 7 bases. This CDR3 region has 15 residues. The germline V gene has CDR1 SGHRS and CDR2 YFSETQ. Trimming removed 0 bases from V and 5 bases from J; junction bases left unmatched: 5. This chain's CDR3 is CASSLETGSHQPQHF. CDR3 nucleotide sequence: TGCGCCAGCAGCTTGGAGACAGGGAGTCATCAGCCCCAGCATTTT.